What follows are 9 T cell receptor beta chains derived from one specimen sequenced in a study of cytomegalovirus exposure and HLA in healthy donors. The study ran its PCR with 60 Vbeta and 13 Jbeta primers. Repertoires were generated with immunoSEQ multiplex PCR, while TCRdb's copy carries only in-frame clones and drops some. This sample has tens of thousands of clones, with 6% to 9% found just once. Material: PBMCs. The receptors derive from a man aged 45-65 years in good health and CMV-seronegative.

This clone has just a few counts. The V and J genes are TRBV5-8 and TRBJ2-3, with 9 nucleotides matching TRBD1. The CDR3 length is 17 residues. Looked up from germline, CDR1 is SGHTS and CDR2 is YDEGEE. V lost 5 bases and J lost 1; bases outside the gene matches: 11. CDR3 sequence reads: CASSLEGTGWGTDTQYF. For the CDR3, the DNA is TGTGCCAGCAGTCTGGAGGGGACAGGGTGGGGCACAGATACGCAGTATTTT.

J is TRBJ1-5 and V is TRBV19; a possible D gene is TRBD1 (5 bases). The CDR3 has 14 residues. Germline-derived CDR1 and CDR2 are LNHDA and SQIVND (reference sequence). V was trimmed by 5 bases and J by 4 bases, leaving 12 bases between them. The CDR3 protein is CASSRQGLNQPQHF. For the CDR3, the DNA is TGTGCCAGTAGTCGTCAGGGTTTGAATCAGCCCCAGCATTTT.

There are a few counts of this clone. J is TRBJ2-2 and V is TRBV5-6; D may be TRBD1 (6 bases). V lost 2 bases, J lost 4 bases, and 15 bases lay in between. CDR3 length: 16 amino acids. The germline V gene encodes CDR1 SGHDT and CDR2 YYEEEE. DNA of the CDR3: TGTGCCAGCAGCTTCCTCGGACAGTCGGGCACCGGGGAGCTGTTTTTT. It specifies CASSFLGQSGTGELFF. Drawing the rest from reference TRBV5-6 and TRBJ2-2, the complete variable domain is DAGVTQSPTHLIKTRGQQVTLRCSPKSGHDTVSWYQQALGQGPQFIFQYYEEEERQRGNFPDRFSGHQFPNYSSELNVNALLLGDSALYLCASSFLGQSGTGELFFGEGSRLTVL.

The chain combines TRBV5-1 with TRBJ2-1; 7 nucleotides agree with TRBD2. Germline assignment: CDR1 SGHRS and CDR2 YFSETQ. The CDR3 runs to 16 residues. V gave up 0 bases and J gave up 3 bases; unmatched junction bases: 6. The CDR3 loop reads CASSLVAGGGYNEQFF. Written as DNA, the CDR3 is TGCGCCAGCAGCTTGGTAGCGGGCGGTGGCTACAATGAGCAGTTCTTC.

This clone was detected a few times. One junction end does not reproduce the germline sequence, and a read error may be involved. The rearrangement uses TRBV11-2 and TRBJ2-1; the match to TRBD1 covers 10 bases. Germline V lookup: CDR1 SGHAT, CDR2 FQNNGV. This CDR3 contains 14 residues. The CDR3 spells CASSLDRGRSVQFF. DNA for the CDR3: TGTGCCAGCAGCCTAGACAGGGGGCGCTCAGTGCAGTTCTTC. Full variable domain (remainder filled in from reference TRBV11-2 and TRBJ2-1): EAGVAQSPRYKIIEKRQSVAFWCNPISGHATLYWYQQILGQGPKLLIQFQNNGVVDDSQLPKDRFSAERLKGVDSTLKIQPAKLEDSAVYLCASSLDRGRSVQFFGPGTRLTVL.

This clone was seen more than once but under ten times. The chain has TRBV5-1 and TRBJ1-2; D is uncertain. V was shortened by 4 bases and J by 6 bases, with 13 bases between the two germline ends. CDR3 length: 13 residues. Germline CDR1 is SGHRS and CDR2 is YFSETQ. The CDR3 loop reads CASSTFPADGYTF. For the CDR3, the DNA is TGCGCCAGCAGCACCTTTCCCGCGGATGGCTACACCTTC.

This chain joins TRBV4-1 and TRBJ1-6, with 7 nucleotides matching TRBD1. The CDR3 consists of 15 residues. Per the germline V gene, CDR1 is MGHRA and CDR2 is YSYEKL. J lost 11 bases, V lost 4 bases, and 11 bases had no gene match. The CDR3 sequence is CASSPWDSLGPPLHF. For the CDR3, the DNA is TGCGCCAGCAGCCCTTGGGACAGCTTAGGCCCACCCCTCCACTTT.

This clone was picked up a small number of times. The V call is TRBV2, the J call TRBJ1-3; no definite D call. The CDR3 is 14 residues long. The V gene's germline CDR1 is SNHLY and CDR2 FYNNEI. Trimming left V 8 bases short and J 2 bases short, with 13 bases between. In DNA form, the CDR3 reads TGTGCCAGCTCCGCGCGGGTCGCTGGAAACACCATATATTTT. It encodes CASSARVAGNTIYF.

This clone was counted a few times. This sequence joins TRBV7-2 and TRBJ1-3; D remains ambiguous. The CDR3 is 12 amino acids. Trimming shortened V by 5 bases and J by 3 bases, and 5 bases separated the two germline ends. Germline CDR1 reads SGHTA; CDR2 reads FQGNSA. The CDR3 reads CASSPGGNTIYF. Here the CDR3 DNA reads TGTGCCAGCAGCCCAGGTGGAAACACCATATATTTT.